The rows below give T cell receptor beta chains drawn from one sample of a study of shared clonotypes between healthy human individuals. Some clones are missing from TCRdb's copy, which holds only in-frame ones; the method was immunoSEQ multiplex PCR. Among roughly 1,800,000 clones listed, about 95% were seen once. The material sequenced was naive CD8+ T cells sorted from blood. The receptors shown here come from a young man in good health. Both conserved end residues are part of each CDR3. The D gene is left open where the match is weak. Not all rows give a size; the values are once, few, many and, for expanded clones, a class.

TGTGCCAGCAGCGTGGGGACTAGCGTCAGCTACGAGCAGTACTTC,CASSVGTSVSYEQYF,TRBJ2-7,few,TRBD2,TRBV9
TGTGCCAGCAGCTTGGGGACAGCACTAAGCACAGATACGCAGTATTTT,CASSLGTALSTDTQYF,TRBJ2-3,NA,NA,TRBV5-6
TGTGCCAGCAGTGAAATAAGCTCGGCATCCTACGAGCAGTACTTC,CASSEISSASYEQYF,TRBJ2-7,NA,NA,TRBV6-1
TGTGCCAGCAGCCAAGAGTCGGGACTATCCTACGAGCAGTACTTC,CASSQESGLSYEQYF,TRBJ2-7,NA,TRBD2,TRBV14
TGTGCCAGCAGTCCTTCTAGCGGGGGGTGGAATGAGCAGTTCTTC,CASSPSSGGWNEQFF,TRBJ2-1,NA,TRBD2,TRBV6-5
TGTGCCAGCAGCTTAGAGGTGGACACTGAAGCTTTCTTT,CASSLEVDTEAFF,TRBJ1-1,NA,NA,TRBV11-2
TGTGCCAGTGGGGCTTTGGTTCAAGAGCAGTACTTC,CASGALVQEQYF,TRBJ2-7,NA,NA,TRBV6-6
TGTGCCAGCAGCACACAGGGTCCTGAAGCTTTCTTT,CASSTQGPEAFF,TRBJ1-1,NA,NA,TRBV5-4
TGTGCCAGCAGCTCGGGACAGGGCCCCGGGGCCAACGTCCTGACTTTC,CASSSGQGPGANVLTF,TRBJ2-6,NA,TRBD1,TRBV5-6
TGTGCCAGCAGCTTGGGGGAGACAGGGGAGTTCGAGCAGTACTTC,CASSLGETGEFEQYF,TRBJ2-7,NA,TRBD1,TRBV7-9
TGCGCCAGCAGCCACGGACCTCACCCGCAAGAGACCCAGTACTTC,CASSHGPHPQETQYF,TRBJ2-5,NA,NA,TRBV4-1
TGTGCCAGCAGTTTATCCGGAGGAGGTGGAAACACCATATATTTT,CASSLSGGGGNTIYF,TRBJ1-3,NA,NA,TRBV27
TGTGCCAGCAGCTTAGACCTAGCGGGGCCGAACACCGGGGAGCTGTTTTTT,CASSLDLAGPNTGELFF,TRBJ2-2,NA,TRBD2,TRBV7-8
TGTGCCAGCAGTTACTCGGGGGTGGATGGCTACACCTTC,CASSYSGVDGYTF,TRBJ1-2,NA,NA,TRBV6-5
TGTGCCAGCAGTGAACTTATCGGGGTGGGAAATACGCAGTATTTT,CASSELIGVGNTQYF,TRBJ2-3,NA,NA,TRBV6-1
TGCGCCAGCAGTGTTATCGTGGACGCAGATACGCAGTATTTT,CASSVIVDADTQYF,TRBJ2-3,NA,NA,TRBV10-1
TGTGCCAGTAGTATCCTACCGGGTGAGGAGCTCGGGGAGACCCAGTACTTC,CASSILPGEELGETQYF,TRBJ2-5,NA,NA,TRBV19
TGTGCCAGCACAGAAACAGGGGCCTACGAGCAGTACTTC,CASTETGAYEQYF,TRBJ2-7,NA,TRBD1,TRBV6-5
TGCGCCAGCAGCCAACTGACAGGTTCCTACGAGCAGTACTTC,CASSQLTGSYEQYF,TRBJ2-7,NA,NA,TRBV4-1
TGTGCCAGCAGTTACTCTGCGGGGGAGCGCACAGATACGCAGTATTTT,CASSYSAGERTDTQYF,TRBJ2-3,NA,TRBD2,TRBV6-5
TGTGCCAGCAGCTTAGGGCTTCACGAGCAGTACTTC,CASSLGLHEQYF,TRBJ2-7,NA,NA,TRBV11-2
TGCGCCAGCAGCTTTGGACTAGCGGGGGGGCCGTCGGCAGATACGCAGTATTTT,CASSFGLAGGPSADTQYF,TRBJ2-3,NA,TRBD2,TRBV5-1